A selection of T cell receptor beta chains follows, all from one sample in a study of shared clonotypes between healthy human individuals. The protocol was immunoSEQ multiplex PCR, while the TCRdb copy is restricted to in-frame clones and leaves out a portion. Of 2 million to 2.5 million clones listed, around 95% are singletons. Sequenced material: naive CD4+ T cells sorted from blood. The receptors were gathered from a young man in good health. CDR3s include the opening cysteine and the closing phenylalanine or tryptophan. D genes are given only for firm matches. Clone size is stated in some rows and not others, as once, few, many or a class when expanded.

TRBV20-1	11	.	.	TRBJ2-7	TGCAGTGCTATAGAGATTAGCGAGCAGTACTTC	CSAIEISEQYF
TRBV14	15	.	.	TRBJ1-1	TGTGCCAGCAGCGATTACAGGCTTTTGAACACTGAAGCTTTCTTT	CASSDYRLLNTEAFF
TRBV9	20	.	.	TRBJ2-7	TGTGCCAGCAGCGTAGCTACTTGTAGAGAGGCCGCAATCCTTCCCTACGAGCAGTACTTC	CASSVATCREAAILPYEQYF
TRBV9	15	.	.	TRBJ1-3	TGTGCCAGCACCACCGACAGAGCCTCTGGAAACACCATATATTTT	CASTTDRASGNTIYF
TRBV6-5	14	TRBD1	.	TRBJ1-4	TGTGCCAGCAGCCGACAGGGAGGGAGTGAAAAACTGTTTTTT	CASSRQGGSEKLFF
TRBV5-1	14	.	.	TRBJ1-5	TGCGCCAGCAGCACCGGGATCCCAAATCAGCCCCAGCATTTT	CASSTGIPNQPQHF
TRBV30	11	.	.	TRBJ2-5	TGTGCCTGGAGTGTAACAGAGACCCAGTACTTC	CAWSVTETQYF
TRBV28	14	.	.	TRBJ2-4	TGTGCCAGCAGTTTGGGGCAGTCCAAAAACATTCAGTACTTC	CASSLGQSKNIQYF
TRBV4-3	16	TRBD2	.	TRBJ2-1	TGCGCCAGCAGCCAAAGGCTAGCGGGCATGTACAATGAGCAGTTCTTC	CASSQRLAGMYNEQFF
TRBV28	15	.	.	TRBJ1-2	TGTGCCAGCAGTTTAGTGGCGGAGTTAAACTATGGCTACACCTTC	CASSLVAELNYGYTF
TRBV11-2	12	.	.	TRBJ1-2	TGTGCCAGCAGCTTAGTCCCAGGAGGCTACACCTTC	CASSLVPGGYTF
TRBV5-1	17	TRBD2	.	TRBJ2-1	TGCGCCAGCAGCTTGGAGCCTAGCGGGAGGGCCGATAATGAGCAGTTCTTC	CASSLEPSGRADNEQFF
TRBV10-3	14	TRBD2	.	TRBJ2-1	TGTGCCATCGGGGAGGCTAGCGGGAGTGATGAGCAGTTCTTC	CAIGEASGSDEQFF
TRBV7-9	13	.	.	TRBJ2-7	TGTGCCAGCGGACAAGCTAGCTCCTACGAGCAGTACTTC	CASGQASSYEQYF
TRBV30	14	TRBD1	.	TRBJ1-5	TGTGCCTGGAGTAGGACAGGACTGAATCAGCCCCAGCATTTT	CAWSRTGLNQPQHF
TRBV20-1	11	.	.	TRBJ2-5	TGCAGTGCTGCCGGGTTCGAGACCCAGTACTTC	CSAAGFETQYF
TRBV5-1	17	.	.	TRBJ2-1	TGCGCCAGCAGCTTGGAAAGCAGCGGAACACCCTACAATGAGCAGTTCTTC	CASSLESSGTPYNEQFF
TRBV4-1	14	.	.	TRBJ1-4	TGCGCCAGCAGCCAAGGGGGGGTCGGGGAAAAACTGTTTTTT	CASSQGGVGEKLFF
TRBV19	14	TRBD1	.	TRBJ1-2	TGTGCCAGTACCCCGGGACAGCTTAACTATGGCTACACCTTC	CASTPGQLNYGYTF
TRBV19	15	.	.	TRBJ1-2	TGTGCCAGTAGTATAGTCGGAACAGGGAACTATGGCTACACCTTC	CASSIVGTGNYGYTF
TRBV28	16	TRBD1	once	TRBJ2-7	TGTGCCAGTCGGAGGTACACAGGGGGAAGCGCCTACGAGCAGTACTTC	CASRRYTGGSAYEQYF